These 23 T cell receptor beta chains were sequenced from one sample in a study of T cells in Graves' hyperthyroidism and ophthalmopathy. Amplified regions were TCR beta CDR3 sequences from RNA transcripts. RT-PCR in the first round (using the HTBI primer set) targeted the TCR CDR3. TCRdb recomputed calls from the multiplex PCR reads with MiXCR, one row per CDR3 protein. The sample holds around 33,000 distinct CDR3 sequences, approximately 50% seen once. Sequencing used blood. All receptors come from a woman in her 50s with Graves' hyperthyroidism that later progressed to Graves' ophthalmopathy.

This clonotype was counted ten times or more. The chain links TRBV28 to TRBJ2-7; no clear D. The V gene's germline CDR1 is MDHEN and CDR2 SYDVKM. The CDR3 runs to 14 residues. V was shortened by 2 bases and J by 6 bases, with 14 bases between the two germline ends. Here the CDR3 DNA reads TGTGCCAGCAGTTTAAGCCCAGCTCCACTCGAGCAGTACTTC. Amino acid sequence: CASSLSPAPLEQYF.

This clonotype was recorded many times. This chain links TRBV9 with TRBJ1-3; a possible D gene is TRBD1 (5 bases). CDR1 and CDR2 (germline): SGDLS, YYNGEE. There are 14 residues in the CDR3. Trimming took off 3 bases at V and 2 bases at J, with 9 bases between the two ends. CDR3 residues: CASSGGGAGNTIYF. The CDR3 coding sequence is TGTGCCAGCAGCGGGGGGGGGGCTGGAAACACCATATATTTT. The variable domain in full, completed from reference TRBV9 and TRBJ1-3, reads DSGVTQTPKHLITATGQRVTLRCSPRSGDLSVYWYQQSLDQGLQFLIQYYNGEERAKGNILERFSAQQFPDLHSELNLSSLELGDSALYFCASSGGGAGNTIYFGEGSWLTVV.

The chain recombines TRBV19 with TRBJ2-1; maybe TRBD1 (5 bases). The germline V and J ends were trimmed by 6 bases and 6 bases, with 18 bases remaining between them. CDR1 LNHDA and CDR2 SQIVND come from the germline V gene (reference sequence). The CDR3 covers 15 residues. The CDR3 sequence: CASSPSAGLGNEQFF. As DNA, the CDR3 is TGTGCCAGTAGCCCCTCGGCAGGGTTGGGCAATGAGCAGTTCTTC.

This clonotype has at least ten counts. The chain links TRBV12-3 or TRBV12-4 to TRBJ1-1; no clear D gene. The CDR3 spans 12 residues. V lost 3 bases and J lost 8, with 10 bases in between. The CDR3 here is CASSFGRREAFF. The CDR3 coding sequence is TGTGCCAGCAGTTTCGGCAGGAGAGAAGCTTTCTTT.

Relative to its sample, this clonotype is medium-sized (0.01 to 0.1%). This chain links TRBV7-2 with TRBJ2-1; 7 bases map to TRBD1. Per germline, CDR1 SGHTA and CDR2 FQGNSA. V shed 0 bases, J shed 2 bases, and the junction held 1 base outside the gene matches. The CDR3 covers 15 residues. CDR3 protein: CASSLAQGAYNEQFF. The CDR3 DNA reads TGTGCCAGCAGCTTAGCCCAGGGGGCCTACAATGAGCAGTTCTTC.

Ten or more counts support this clonotype. DNA for the CDR3: TGTGCCAGTAATCGGGGGACCTGGAATAACTATGGCTACACCTTC. It translates to CASNRGTWNNYGYTF. The chain uses TRBV19 and TRBJ1-2, with D possibly matching TRBD1 (5 bases). Germline lookup yields CDR1 LNHDA and CDR2 SQIVND (reference sequence). Trimming took off 7 bases at V and 1 base at J, with 16 bases between the two ends. This CDR3 comprises 15 residues.

This clonotype came up once. This rearrangement joins TRBV9 to TRBJ1-2, with 7 bases that match TRBD1. Trimming at V came to 10 bases and at J to 7 bases, leaving 16 bases not matched to a gene. CDR1 is SGDLS, CDR2 YYNGEE, per germline. This CDR3 spans 14 amino acids. CDR3 DNA sequence: TGTGCCGGGGTAACGCTAGGGGGCGTGATTGGCTACACCTTC. This codes for CAGVTLGGVIGYTF.

The sample holds many counts of this clonotype. The J gene is TRBJ1-1, the V gene TRBV20-1, with 7 bases lining up with TRBD1. The V gene's germline CDR1 is DFQATT and CDR2 SNEGSKA (reference sequence). Trimming took 0 bases from V and 1 from J; bases not matched to a gene: 5. The CDR3 sequence is 15 residues long. CDR3 loop: CSARDQGGWNTEAFF. For the CDR3, the DNA is TGCAGTGCTAGAGATCAGGGGGGGTGGAACACTGAAGCTTTCTTT.

This clonotype was counted a single time. The conserved phenylalanine or tryptophan normally closing the CDR3 is absent here, so this likely arose from a read error. V and J are TRBV20-1 and TRBJ2-1, with 7 bases fitting TRBD2. Germline V gene lookup returns CDR1 DFQATT and CDR2 SNEGSKA (reference sequence). The CDR3 contains 15 residues. With 8 bases clipped from V and 6 bases from J, the junction kept 16 bases outside the gene matches. CDR3 in amino acids: CSTRPTSFSFNEQFL. DNA of the CDR3: TGCAGTACCCGTCCGACTAGCTTTAGTTTCAATGAGCAGTTCCTC.

This sequence joins TRBV2 and TRBJ1-6; D is uncertain. Germline V gene data show CDR1 as SNHLY and CDR2 as FYNNEI. The CDR3 consists of 14 residues. Trimming removed 0 bases at V and 10 bases at J, with 10 bases between. In DNA form, the CDR3 reads TGTGCCAGCAGTGAAGCTACCGTCAAGTCACCCCTCCACTTT. This codes for CASSEATVKSPLHF.

This chain links TRBV7-9 with TRBJ1-5; perhaps TRBD1 as D (5 bases). The germline CDR1 and CDR2 sequences are SEHNR and FQNEAQ (reference sequence). Trimming removed 5 bases at V and 11 bases at J, with 22 bases between. The CDR3 extends over 15 amino acids. The chain's CDR3 is CASSRLAGGVETQHF. The CDR3 region has the DNA TGTGCCAGCAGCAGACTAGCGGGAGGGGTGGAGACCCAGCATTTT.

The table lists this clonotype with many counts. J is TRBJ2-1 and V is TRBV27, with TRBD2 matching over 11 bases. The trim removed 2 bases at V and 9 bases at J, leaving 6 bases unmatched. This CDR3 region has 15 residues. CDR1 and CDR2 from the germline V gene are MNHEY and SMNVEV (reference sequence). Written as DNA, the CDR3 is TGTGCCAGCAGTTTAACGACTAGCGGGATCGGTGAGCAGTTCTTC. Its protein product is CASSLTTSGIGEQFF.

This clonotype was seen a few times. The chain combines TRBV19 with TRBJ1-5, with a possible D match to TRBD1 (6 bases). Germline V lookup: CDR1 LNHDA, CDR2 SQIVND (reference sequence). This CDR3 has 15 residues. V shed 5 bases and J shed 11 bases, with 22 bases lying between them. This CDR3 reads CASSPIEQGGETQHF. The CDR3 DNA is TGTGCCAGTAGTCCGATCGAACAGGGAGGAGAGACCCAGCATTTT.

Many counts were recorded for this clonotype. The chain combines TRBV20-1 with TRBJ2-5, with D tentatively TRBD1 (6 bases). The CDR3 loop spans 16 amino acids. The germline CDR1 and CDR2 sequences are DFQATT and SNEGSKA (reference sequence). The V end lost 5 bases, the J end lost 2 bases, and 21 bases lay between the germline ends. The DNA for the CDR3 is TGCAGTGCTCAGCGGTCGCTCGGACAGATACAAGAGACCCAGTACTTC. Protein sequence: CSAQRSLGQIQETQYF.

The rearrangement links TRBV19 to TRBJ2-3, with 8 bases that match TRBD2. The CDR3 has 17 residues. J gave up 6 bases and V 2 bases, and 13 bases lay outside the gene matches. CDR1 is LNHDA and CDR2 is SQIVND in the germline V gene (reference sequence). The CDR3: CASSILIRGGTKDTQYF. The CDR3 coding sequence is TGTGCCAGTAGTATATTGATCCGCGGGGGGACCAAGGATACGCAGTATTTT.

This clonotype was observed many times. The chain links TRBV2 to TRBJ1-2; no definite D call. Trimming stripped 2 bases from V and 8 bases from J, with 18 bases between. CDR1 is SNHLY and CDR2 is FYNNEI in the germline V gene. The CDR3 has 15 residues. Written as DNA, the CDR3 is TGTGCCAGCAGTGAACTCGGGTTTGCTGCTAGGGGCTACACCTTC. Protein sequence: CASSELGFAARGYTF.

The rearrangement uses TRBV2 and TRBJ1-2, with 7 bases that match TRBD1. The CDR3 is 12 amino acids. Germline V gene lookup returns CDR1 SNHLY and CDR2 FYNNEI. V lost 6 bases to trimming and J lost 12 bases; unmatched junction nucleotides: 10. The CDR3 DNA reads TGTGCCAGCAGATGGGACAGCTCTGGAAACACCTTC. It encodes CASRWDSSGNTF.

This rearrangement joins TRBV9 to TRBJ2-5; no reliable D call. V was clipped by 3 bases and J by 0 bases, with 3 bases between them. Germline-derived CDR1 and CDR2 are SGDLS and YYNGEE. The CDR3 totals 12 residues. The CDR3 nucleotides read TGTGCCAGCAGCGGGAACCAAGAGACCCAGTACTTC. The encoded protein is CASSGNQETQYF.

This rearrangement joins TRBV12-3 or TRBV12-4 to TRBJ1-2; no reliable D call. The V gene lost 6 bases and the J gene lost 6 bases, with 17 bases spanning the gap. The CDR3 consists of 14 residues. CDR3 DNA: TGTGCCAGCAGACCCTCCGCGACGGGGAATGGCTACACCTTC. Residues: CASRPSATGNGYTF.

This clonotype was seen at least ten times. The rearrangement links TRBV7-2 to TRBJ1-1; no firm D call. This CDR3 contains 15 residues. Germline V lookup: CDR1 SGHTA, CDR2 FQGNSA. The V end lost 4 bases, the J end lost 0 bases, and 12 bases lay between the germline ends. The CDR3 is CASSSPSSMNTEAFF. The CDR3 DNA sequence: TGTGCCAGCAGCTCTCCTTCCAGCATGAACACTGAAGCTTTCTTT.

This clonotype was detected ten times or more. This chain uses TRBV5-4 with TRBJ2-1, with 8 bases identical to TRBD2. The CDR3 has 14 residues. Germline CDR1 and CDR2: SGHNT and YYREEE (reference sequence). The V gene end was trimmed by 4 bases and the J gene end by 8 bases; junction bases not matched to a gene: 8. The CDR3 nucleotides read TGTGCCAGCAGCCCAGGACTAGCTATGGATGAGCAGTTCTTC. It encodes CASSPGLAMDEQFF.

The rearrangement links TRBV19 to TRBJ1-5; D is uncertain. CDR3 size: 13 residues. Trimming took 9 bases from V and 1 from J, leaving 10 bases between them. Germline CDR1 and CDR2: LNHDA and SQIVND (reference sequence). In DNA, the CDR3 is TGTGCCAGCGGAGGAATGAGCAATCAGCCCCAGCATTTT. It specifies CASGGMSNQPQHF.

This clonotype was picked up many times. This chain links TRBV20-1 with TRBJ1-4; D not resolved. Germline values: CDR1 DFQATT, CDR2 SNEGSKA (reference sequence). V was clipped by 5 bases and J by 4 bases, with 11 bases between them. This CDR3 spans 13 amino acids. The CDR3 loop is CSAADIINEKLFF. As DNA, the CDR3 is TGCAGTGCTGCAGACATAATTAATGAAAAACTGTTTTTT.